Detailed here is one TCR beta chain. Its antigen remains unidentified. This entry is derived from a study of T cell repertoires in cytomegalovirus infection. Study-level findings and limits: Clonotypes of TCR beta that were HLA-C-restricted and CMV-specific dominated the ex vivo response.

TCRdb re-derived calls from the reads in MiXCR, one entry per CDR3 protein. The table records more than 200,000 distinct CDR3 sequences, roughly 10% of them present only once. The source material was PBMCs. This TCR was sampled from a human donor in good health (CMV status not recorded). Some clones in this sample may be carry-over from other donors' samples.

The DNA of the CDR3 is TGTGCCAGCAGTTACTCTCGGGGGAGTAAGAGAGAAGATACGCAGTATTTT. Residues: CASSYSRGSKREDTQYF. The chain combines TRBV6-6 with TRBJ2-3; D perhaps matches TRBD2 (6 bases). The CDR3 totals 17 residues. Germline assignment: CDR1 MNHNY and CDR2 SVGAGI (reference sequence). Trimming left V 0 bases short and J 5 bases short, with 18 bases between.